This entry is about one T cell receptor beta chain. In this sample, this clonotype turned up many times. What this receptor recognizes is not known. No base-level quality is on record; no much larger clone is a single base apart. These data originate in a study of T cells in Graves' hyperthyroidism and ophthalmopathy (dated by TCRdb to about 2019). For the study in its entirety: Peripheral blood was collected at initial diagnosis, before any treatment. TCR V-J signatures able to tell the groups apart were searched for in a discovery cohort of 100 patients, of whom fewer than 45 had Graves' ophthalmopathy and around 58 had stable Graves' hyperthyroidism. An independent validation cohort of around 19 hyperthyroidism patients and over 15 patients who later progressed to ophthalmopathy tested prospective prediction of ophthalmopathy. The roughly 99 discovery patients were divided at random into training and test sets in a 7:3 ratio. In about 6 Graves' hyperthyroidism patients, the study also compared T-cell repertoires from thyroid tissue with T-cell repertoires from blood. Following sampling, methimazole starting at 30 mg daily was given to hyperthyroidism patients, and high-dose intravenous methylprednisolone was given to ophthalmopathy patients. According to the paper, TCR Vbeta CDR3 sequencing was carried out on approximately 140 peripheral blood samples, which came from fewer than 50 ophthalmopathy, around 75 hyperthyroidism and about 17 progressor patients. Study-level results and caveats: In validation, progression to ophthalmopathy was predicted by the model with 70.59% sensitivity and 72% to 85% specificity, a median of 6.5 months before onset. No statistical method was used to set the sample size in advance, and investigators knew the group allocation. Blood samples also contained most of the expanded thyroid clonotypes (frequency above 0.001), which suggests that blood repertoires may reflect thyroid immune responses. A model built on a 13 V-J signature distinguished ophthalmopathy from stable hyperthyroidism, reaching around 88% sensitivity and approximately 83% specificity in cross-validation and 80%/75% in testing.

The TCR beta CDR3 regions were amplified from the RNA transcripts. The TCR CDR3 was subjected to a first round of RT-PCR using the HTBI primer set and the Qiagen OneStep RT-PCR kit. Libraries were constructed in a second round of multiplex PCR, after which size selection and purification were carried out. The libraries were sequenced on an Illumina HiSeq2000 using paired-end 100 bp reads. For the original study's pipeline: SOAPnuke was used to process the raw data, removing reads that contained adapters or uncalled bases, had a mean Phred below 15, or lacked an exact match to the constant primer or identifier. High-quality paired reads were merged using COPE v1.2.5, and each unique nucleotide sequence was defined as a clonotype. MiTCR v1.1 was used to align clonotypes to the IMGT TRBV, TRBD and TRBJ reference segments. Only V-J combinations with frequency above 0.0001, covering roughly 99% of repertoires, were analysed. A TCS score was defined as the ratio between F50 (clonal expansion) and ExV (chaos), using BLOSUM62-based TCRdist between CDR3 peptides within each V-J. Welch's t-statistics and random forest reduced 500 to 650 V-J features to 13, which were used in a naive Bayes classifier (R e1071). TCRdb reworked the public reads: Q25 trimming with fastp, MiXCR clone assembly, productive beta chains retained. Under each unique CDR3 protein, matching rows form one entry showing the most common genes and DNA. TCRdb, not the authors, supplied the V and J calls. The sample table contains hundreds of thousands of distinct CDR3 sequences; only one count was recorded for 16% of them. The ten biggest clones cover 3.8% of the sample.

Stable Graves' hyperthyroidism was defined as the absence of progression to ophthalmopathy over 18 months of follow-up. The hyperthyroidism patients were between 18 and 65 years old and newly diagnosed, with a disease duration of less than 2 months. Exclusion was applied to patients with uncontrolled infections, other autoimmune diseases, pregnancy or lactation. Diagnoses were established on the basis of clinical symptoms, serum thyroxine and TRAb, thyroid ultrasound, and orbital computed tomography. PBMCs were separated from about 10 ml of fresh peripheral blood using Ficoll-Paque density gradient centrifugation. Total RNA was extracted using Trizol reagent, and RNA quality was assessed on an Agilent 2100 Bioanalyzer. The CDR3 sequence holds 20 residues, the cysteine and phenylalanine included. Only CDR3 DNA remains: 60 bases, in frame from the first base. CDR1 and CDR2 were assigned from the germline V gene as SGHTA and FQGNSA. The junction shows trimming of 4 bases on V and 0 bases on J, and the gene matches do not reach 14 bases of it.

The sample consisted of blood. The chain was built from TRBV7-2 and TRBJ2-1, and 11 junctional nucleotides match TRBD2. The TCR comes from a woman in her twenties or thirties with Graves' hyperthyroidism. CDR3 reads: CASSSTSGGFEANSYNEQFF. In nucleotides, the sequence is TGTGCCAGCAGCTCAACTAGCGGGGGATTCGAAGCTAACTCCTACAATGAGCAGTTCTTC.